This entry lists 5 T cell receptor beta chains sequenced from one sample in a study of blood T cell repertoires in COVID-19. Profiling relied on immunoSEQ multiplex PCR, and the TCRdb table lists in-frame clones only, not all of them. The sample holds about 140,000 clones, approximately 80% seen once. Material: peripheral blood. The receptors come from a man aged 45-65 years with acute or convalescent COVID-19.

The CDR3 region has the DNA TGTGCCAGCAGTTACAGGGGGAGCCTGGAGACCCAGTACTTC. Translated: CASSYRGSLETQYF. This chain connects TRBV6-5 to TRBJ2-5; D is perhaps TRBD1 (6 bases). With 2 bases removed from V and 5 bases from J, the gap between germline ends came to 12 bases. There are 14 residues in the CDR3. The germline gives CDR1 MNHEY, CDR2 SVGAGI.

The chain combines TRBV6-2 or TRBV6-3 with TRBJ2-1; D is unclear. This CDR3 is built from 13 residues. The V gene lost 2 bases and the J gene lost 7 bases, with 9 bases spanning the gap. Germline CDR1 and CDR2: MNHEY and SVGEGT. In DNA form, the CDR3 reads TGTGCCAGCAGTTACGAGGTGTGGAATGAGCAGTTCTTC. This gives the protein CASSYEVWNEQFF.

This clone was observed a handful of times. The V gene is TRBV7-9, the J gene TRBJ1-4; TRBD1 might be the D (5 bases). The CDR3 totals 13 residues. Germline V CDR1 and CDR2: SEHNR, FQNEAQ (reference sequence). Trimming stripped 10 bases from V and 7 bases from J, with 16 bases between. The DNA for the CDR3 is TGTGCCAACCGACAGCTGCCGAGTGAAAAACTGTTTTTT. This translates into CANRQLPSEKLFF.

The V call is TRBV7-8, the J call TRBJ1-5; TRBD1 aligns across 9 bases. This CDR3 comprises 15 residues. V trimming: 4 bases; J trimming: 2 bases; junction bases outside the gene matches: 3. The germline V gene encodes CDR1 SGHVS and CDR2 FQNEAQ. In DNA form, the CDR3 reads TGTGCCAGCAGCTCGGGACAGGGACGCAATCAGCCCCAGCATTTT. Encoded protein: CASSSGQGRNQPQHF.

CDR3 in DNA: TGTGCATCGAAGGGGCAGCCCCAGCATTTT. It encodes CASKGQPQHF. The chain uses TRBV5-3 and TRBJ1-5; D may be TRBD1 (5 bases). TRBV5-3 carries the ORF label, with uncertain function. The length of the CDR3 is 10 residues.